This T cell receptor (beta chain) was observed in a study of blood T cell repertoires in COVID-19 (dated by TCRdb to 2018 to 2020). About the full investigation: Collaborator samples came from the United States, Italy and Spain and covered acute and convalescent phases of COVID-19. The prospective study material was composed of cDNA or gDNA derived from T cells, B-cell-depleted T cells, or PBMCs. Subjects who had been exposed to COVID-19, were actively infected with it, or had recovered from it provided the deeply sampled blood TCRbeta repertoires that made up the dataset. A freely available public database, intended as a resource for researchers studying the immune response to SARS-CoV-2, is where the repertoires were released. Samples came from the ongoing ImmuneRACE study (first 160 participants) plus 1,254 subjects from 6 global collaborators. Sample metadata almost always included a de-identified subject ID, COVID-19 status, age in years and sex. Where available, HLA class I and class II types were obtained from metadata supplied by the sample provider rather than from assay-based typing. The investigation overall reported the following: The amount of clinical and demographic metadata varied by source and participant and was provided uncurated.

This clone was detected a few times. It lacks a known antigen. Nothing much larger sits one base from this clone, and base qualities are not available. The immunoSEQ Assay, a bias-controlled multiplex PCR, was used to amplify TCRbeta CDR3 regions from genomic DNA. On the authors' methods: The number of nucleated cells in each sample was estimated by amplification of reference gene primers within the assay. To quantify the absolute abundance of each unique TCRbeta CDR3 rearrangement, sequence reads were collapsed and filtered. For each sample, productive Simpson clonality was calculated as the square root of Simpson's diversity index across productive rearrangements. TCRdb took this table from immuneACCESS and kept in-frame rearrangements with V and J called. Such tables lack part of the clones; where checked against another copy, unresolved V genes explain under half of the gap, and the rest is unexplained. V and J calls and clone size come straight from that table; D and trimming were deduced from the DNA. The sample has about 180,000 clones on record, around 85% of them singletons. The top ten clonotypes cover 6.2% of the sample.

Participants in the prospective study were enrolled through a virtual design, were aged about 18 to 100 years, and lived in 24 United States geographic areas. To assign participants to cohorts, the prospective study relied on clinical history that participants themselves reported in a screening survey and a study questionnaire. Recovered participants in ImmuneRACE Cohort 3 were defined by two consecutive negative NP/OP PCR tests, clearance by a healthcare professional, or resolution of symptoms. Each participant in the prospective study had whole blood, serum and a nasopharyngeal or oropharyngeal swab collected by mobile phlebotomists. Prospective study participants could optionally give additional blood draws and questionnaires over an approximately two-month period. Blood samples from the prospective study were shipped frozen or at room temperature prior to DNA extraction. The TCR sequence derives from a man between 40 and 49 years old who had recovered from COVID-19. Source material: PBMCs or T cells enriched from blood (not recorded which).

This receptor carries the CDR3 CASSRPGVGGTEAFF. The sequenced DNA is TGTGCCAGCAGTCGGCCAGGGGTTGGGGGCACTGAAGCTTTCTTT. The chain joins TRBV28 to TRBJ1-1; matching of 6 bases hints at TRBD1 as the D gene. CDR3 length: 15 amino acids, cysteine to phenylalanine. The CDR3 DNA has 45 bases and is translated from base 1. At the junction V is shortened by 5 bases and J by 4 bases, with 17 bases in between. CDR1 MDHEN and CDR2 SYDVKM were looked up in the germline V gene.